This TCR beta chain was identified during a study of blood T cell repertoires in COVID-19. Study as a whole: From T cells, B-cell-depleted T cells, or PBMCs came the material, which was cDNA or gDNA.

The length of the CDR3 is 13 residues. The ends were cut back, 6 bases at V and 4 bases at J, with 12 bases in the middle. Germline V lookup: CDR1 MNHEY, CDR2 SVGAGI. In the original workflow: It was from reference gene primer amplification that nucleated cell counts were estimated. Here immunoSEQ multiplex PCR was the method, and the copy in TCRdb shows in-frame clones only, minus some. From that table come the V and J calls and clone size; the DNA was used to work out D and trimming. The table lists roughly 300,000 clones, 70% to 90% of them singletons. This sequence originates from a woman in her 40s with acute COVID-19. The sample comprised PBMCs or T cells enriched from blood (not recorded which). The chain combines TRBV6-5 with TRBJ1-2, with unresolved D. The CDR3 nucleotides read TGTGCCAGCAGACCTCCCGGGAGCTATGGCTACACCTTC. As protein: CASRPPGSYGYTF.